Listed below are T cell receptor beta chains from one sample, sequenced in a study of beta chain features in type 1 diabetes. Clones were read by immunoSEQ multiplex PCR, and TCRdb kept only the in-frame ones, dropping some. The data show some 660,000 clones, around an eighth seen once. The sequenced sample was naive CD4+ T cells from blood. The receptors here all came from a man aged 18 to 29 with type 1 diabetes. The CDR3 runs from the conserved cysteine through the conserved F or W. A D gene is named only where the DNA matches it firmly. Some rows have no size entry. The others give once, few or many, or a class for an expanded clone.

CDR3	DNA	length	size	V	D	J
CASSLESRYNEQFF	TGTGCCAGCAGCTTGGAGTCGCGGTACAATGAGCAGTTCTTC	14	few	TRBV5-4	-	TRBJ2-1
CASSFLGDRDYGYTF	TGTGCCAGCAGTTTCCTCGGTGACAGGGATTATGGCTACACCTTC	15	few	TRBV28	TRBD1	TRBJ1-2
CASSPPGIYGYTF	TGTGCCAGCTCACCACCAGGGATCTATGGCTACACCTTC	13	-	TRBV18	-	TRBJ1-2
CASSQGPYGYGYTF	TGTGCCAGCAGCCAAGGCCCATACGGCTATGGCTACACCTTC	14	-	TRBV7-3	-	TRBJ1-2
CATSMPNYEQYF	TGTGCCACCTCTATGCCAAACTACGAGCAGTACTTC	12	few	TRBV19	-	TRBJ2-7
CASSFVHNYGYTF	TGTGCCAGCAGCTTCGTCCACAACTATGGCTACACCTTC	13	-	TRBV11-2	-	TRBJ1-2
CASSAQGAYSGNTIYF	TGTGCCAGCAGCGCACAGGGAGCTTACTCTGGAAACACCATATATTTT	16	-	TRBV9	-	TRBJ1-3
CSAQGLAGGALGEQYF	TGCAGCGCACAAGGGCTAGCGGGAGGGGCGCTGGGGGAGCAGTACTTC	16	few	TRBV29-1	TRBD2	TRBJ2-7
CASRPSDFPNNEQFF	TGTGCCAGCCGCCCTTCCGACTTCCCAAACAATGAGCAGTTCTTC	15	-	TRBV6-5	-	TRBJ2-1
CSHGGPLNTEAFF	TGCTCCCATGGGGGGCCTTTGAACACTGAAGCTTTCTTT	13	few	TRBV30	-	TRBJ1-1
CASSLYRGNYGYTF	TGTGCCAGCAGTTTGTACAGGGGGAACTATGGCTACACCTTC	14	-	TRBV28	TRBD1	TRBJ1-2
CASREGGTDTQYF	TGTGCCAGCAGGGAGGGCGGCACAGATACGCAGTATTTT	13	-	TRBV6-4	-	TRBJ2-3
CASSPTGSTYEQYF	TGTGCCAGCTCACCAACGGGTTCCACCTACGAGCAGTACTTC	14	few	TRBV18	-	TRBJ2-7
CAISRGTSATRGGELFF	TGTGCCATCAGTAGGGGGACTAGCGCGACCCGGGGCGGGGAGCTGTTTTTT	17	few	TRBV10-3	TRBD2	TRBJ2-2
CASSFDGNQPQHF	TGTGCCAGCAGCTTCGACGGGAATCAGCCCCAGCATTTT	13	-	TRBV11-2	-	TRBJ1-5
CASSLQQGYTEAFF	TGTGCCAGCAGCCTTCAACAGGGATACACTGAAGCTTTCTTT	14	-	TRBV7-3	-	TRBJ1-1
CASSSTGAGTGELFF	TGCGCCAGCAGCTCGACAGGGGCGGGCACCGGGGAGCTGTTTTTT	15	-	TRBV5-1	TRBD1	TRBJ2-2
CASSYMAGSSYEQYF	TGTGCCAGCAGTTACATGGCGGGCAGCTCCTACGAGCAGTACTTC	15	-	TRBV6-5	-	TRBJ2-7
CSARWTDTQYF	TGCAGTGCCCGGTGGACAGATACGCAGTATTTT	11	-	TRBV20-1	-	TRBJ2-3
CASRIADLGETQYF	TGTGCCAGCAGGATAGCGGATTTAGGAGAGACCCAGTACTTC	14	few	TRBV6-1	-	TRBJ2-5
CASSLEGSEQYF	TGCGCCAGCAGCTTGGAAGGGTCCGAGCAGTACTTC	12	few	TRBV5-1	-	TRBJ2-7
CASSPGTGANNQPQHF	TGCGCCAGCAGCCCGGGGACAGGGGCTAACAATCAGCCCCAGCATTTT	16	few	TRBV5-1	TRBD1	TRBJ1-5
CASSSYRIGSNQPQHF	TGTGCCAGCAGTTCATACAGGATAGGTAGCAATCAGCCCCAGCATTTT	16	few	TRBV6-5	-	TRBJ1-5
CASSQGRDYPLPSYNEQFF	TGTGCCAGCAGCCAAGGCAGAGATTATCCTCTCCCATCCTACAATGAGCAGTTCTTC	19	-	TRBV4-2	-	TRBJ2-1
CASSLVPQGRYNEQFF	TGCGCCAGCAGCTTGGTTCCCCAGGGGCGATACAATGAGCAGTTCTTC	16	-	TRBV5-1	-	TRBJ2-1
CASSQDGAGSGNQPQHF	TGCGCCAGCAGCCAAGATGGGGCAGGGTCGGGCAATCAGCCCCAGCATTTT	17	-	TRBV4-1	-	TRBJ1-5
CASSPSKDRASYEQYF	TGCGCCAGCAGTCCAAGCAAGGACAGGGCCTCCTACGAGCAGTACTTC	16	few	TRBV23-1	TRBD1	TRBJ2-7
CASSIIGQETQYF	TGTGCCAGTAGTATTATAGGACAAGAGACCCAGTACTTC	13	few	TRBV19	-	TRBJ2-5
CASSYSTSLGGYTF	TGTGCCAGCAGTTACTCGACTTCTTTGGGGGGCTACACCTTC	14	-	TRBV6-5	-	TRBJ1-2
CASSAQGNTEAFF	TGCGCCAGCAGCGCACAGGGTAACACTGAAGCTTTCTTT	13	-	TRBV5-1	-	TRBJ1-1
CSVWTGETQYF	TGCAGCGTGTGGACAGGCGAGACCCAGTACTTC	11	few	TRBV29-1	TRBD1	TRBJ2-5
CASSPRDTGELFF	TGTGCCAGCAGCCCTAGGGATACCGGGGAGCTGTTTTTT	13	few	TRBV7-2	-	TRBJ2-2
CASRLSFHTGELFF	TGTGCCAGTAGACTTTCCTTTCACACCGGGGAGCTGTTTTTT	14	few	TRBV6-5	-	TRBJ2-2
CASSLASRNEQFF	TGTGCCAGCAGCTTAGCCTCACGAAATGAGCAGTTCTTC	13	-	TRBV7-2	-	TRBJ2-1
CASSQAGTGTVYGYTF	TGTGCCAGCAGTCAGGCCGGAACCGGGACGGTCTATGGCTACACCTTC	16	few	TRBV28	-	TRBJ1-2
CASSVEGQGVNEQYF	TGTGCCAGCAGCGTAGAAGGTCAGGGGGTCAACGAGCAGTACTTC	15	few	TRBV9	TRBD1	TRBJ2-7